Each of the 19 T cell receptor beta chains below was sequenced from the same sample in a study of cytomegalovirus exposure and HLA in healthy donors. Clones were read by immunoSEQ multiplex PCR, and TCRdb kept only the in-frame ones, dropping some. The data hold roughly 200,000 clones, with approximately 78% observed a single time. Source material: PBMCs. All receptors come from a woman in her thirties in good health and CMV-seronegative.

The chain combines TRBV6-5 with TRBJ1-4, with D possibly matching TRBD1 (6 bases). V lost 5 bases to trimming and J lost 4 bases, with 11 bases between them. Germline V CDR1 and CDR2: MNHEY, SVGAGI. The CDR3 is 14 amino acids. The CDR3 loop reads CASSLGQLNEKLFF. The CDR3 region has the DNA TGTGCCAGCAGTCTCGGACAGCTTAATGAAAAACTGTTTTTT.

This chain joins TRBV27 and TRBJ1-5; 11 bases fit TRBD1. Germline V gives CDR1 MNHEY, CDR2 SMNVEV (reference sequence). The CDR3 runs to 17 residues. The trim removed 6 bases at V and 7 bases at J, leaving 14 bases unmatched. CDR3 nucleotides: TGTGCCAGCAGCCTGAATTCTGGACAGGGGGCATGGCAGCCCCAGCATTTT. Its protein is CASSLNSGQGAWQPQHF.

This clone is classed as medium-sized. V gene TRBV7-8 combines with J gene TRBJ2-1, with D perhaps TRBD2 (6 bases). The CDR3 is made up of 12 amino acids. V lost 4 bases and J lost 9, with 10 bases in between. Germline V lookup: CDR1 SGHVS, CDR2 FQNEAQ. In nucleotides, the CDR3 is TGTGCCAGCAGCTCCCGGGGGACTGAGCAGTTCTTC. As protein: CASSSRGTEQFF.

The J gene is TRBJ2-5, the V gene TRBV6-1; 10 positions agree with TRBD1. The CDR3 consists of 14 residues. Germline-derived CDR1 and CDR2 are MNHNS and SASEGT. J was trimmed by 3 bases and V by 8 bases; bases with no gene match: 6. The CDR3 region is CASETGGAEETQYF. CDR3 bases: TGTGCCAGCGAGACAGGGGGCGCAGAAGAGACCCAGTACTTC.

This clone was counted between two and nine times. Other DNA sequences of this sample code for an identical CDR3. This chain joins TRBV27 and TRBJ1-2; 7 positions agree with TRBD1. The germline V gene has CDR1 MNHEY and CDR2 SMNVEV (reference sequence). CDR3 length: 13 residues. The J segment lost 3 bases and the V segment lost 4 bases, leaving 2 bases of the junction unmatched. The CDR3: CASSSTGDYGYTF. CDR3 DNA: TGTGCCAGCAGTTCCACAGGGGACTATGGCTACACCTTC.

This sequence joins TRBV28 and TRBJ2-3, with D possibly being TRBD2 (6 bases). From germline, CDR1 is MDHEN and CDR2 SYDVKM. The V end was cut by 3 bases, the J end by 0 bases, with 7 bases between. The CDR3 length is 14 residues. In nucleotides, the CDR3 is TGTGCCAGCAGTTTCGGGGGAAGCACAGATACGCAGTATTTT. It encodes CASSFGGSTDTQYF.

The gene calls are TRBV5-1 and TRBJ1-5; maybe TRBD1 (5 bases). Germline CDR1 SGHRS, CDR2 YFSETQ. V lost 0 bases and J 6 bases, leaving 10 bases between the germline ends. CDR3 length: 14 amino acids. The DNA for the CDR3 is TGCGCCAGCAGCTTGGTTGGGGGAGGTCAGCCCCAGCATTTT. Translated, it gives CASSLVGGGQPQHF.

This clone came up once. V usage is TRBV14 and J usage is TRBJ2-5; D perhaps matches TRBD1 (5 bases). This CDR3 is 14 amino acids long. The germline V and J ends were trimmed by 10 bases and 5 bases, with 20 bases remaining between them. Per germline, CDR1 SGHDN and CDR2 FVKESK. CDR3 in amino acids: CANRLQGLRETQYF. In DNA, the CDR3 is TGTGCCAACAGACTTCAGGGCCTCCGGGAGACCCAGTACTTC.

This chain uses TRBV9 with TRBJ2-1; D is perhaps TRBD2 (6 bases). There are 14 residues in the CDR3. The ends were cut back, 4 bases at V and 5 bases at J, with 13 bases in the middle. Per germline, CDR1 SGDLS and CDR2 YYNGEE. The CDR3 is CASSYSDYNNEQFF. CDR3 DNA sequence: TGTGCCAGCAGCTACTCGGACTATAACAATGAGCAGTTCTTC.

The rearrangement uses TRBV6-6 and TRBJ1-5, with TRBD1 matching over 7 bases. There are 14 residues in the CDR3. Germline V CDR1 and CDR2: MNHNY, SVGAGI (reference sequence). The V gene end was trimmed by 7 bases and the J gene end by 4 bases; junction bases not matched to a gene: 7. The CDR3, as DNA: TGTGCCAGCAAAAAGGACAGGTCAAATCAGCCCCAGCATTTT. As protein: CASKKDRSNQPQHF.

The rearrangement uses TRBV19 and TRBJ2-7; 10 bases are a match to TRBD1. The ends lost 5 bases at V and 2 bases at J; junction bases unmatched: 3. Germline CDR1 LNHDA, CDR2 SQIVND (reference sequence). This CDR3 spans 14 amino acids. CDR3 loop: CASSSGTGAYEQYF. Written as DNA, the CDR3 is TGTGCCAGTAGTTCCGGGACAGGGGCCTACGAGCAGTACTTC.

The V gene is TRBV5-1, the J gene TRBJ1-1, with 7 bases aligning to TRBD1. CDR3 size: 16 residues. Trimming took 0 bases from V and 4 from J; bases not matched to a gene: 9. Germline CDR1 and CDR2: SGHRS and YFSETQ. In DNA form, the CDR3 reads TGCGCCAGCAGCTTGGGGACAGGCCCAAAGACCACTGAAGCTTTCTTT. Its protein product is CASSLGTGPKTTEAFF. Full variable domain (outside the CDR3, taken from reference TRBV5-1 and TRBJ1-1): KAGVTQTPRYLIKTRGQQVTLSCSPISGHRSVSWYQQTPGQGLQFLFEYFSETQRNKGNFPGRFSGRQFSNSRSEMNVSTLELGDSALYLCASSLGTGPKTTEAFFGQGTRLTVV.

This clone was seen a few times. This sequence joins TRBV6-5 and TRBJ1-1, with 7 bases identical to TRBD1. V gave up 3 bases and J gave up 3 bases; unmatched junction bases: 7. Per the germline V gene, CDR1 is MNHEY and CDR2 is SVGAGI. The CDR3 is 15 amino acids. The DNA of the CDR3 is TGTGCCAGCAGTTATTATGTGACAGGGTACACTGAAGCTTTCTTT. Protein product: CASSYYVTGYTEAFF.

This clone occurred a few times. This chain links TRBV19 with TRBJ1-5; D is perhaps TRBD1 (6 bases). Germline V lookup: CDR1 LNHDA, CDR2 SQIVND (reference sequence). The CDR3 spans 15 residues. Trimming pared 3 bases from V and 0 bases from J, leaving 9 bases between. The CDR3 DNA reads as TGTGCCAGTAGTATGACAGGTTTTAGCAATCAGCCCCAGCATTTT. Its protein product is CASSMTGFSNQPQHF.

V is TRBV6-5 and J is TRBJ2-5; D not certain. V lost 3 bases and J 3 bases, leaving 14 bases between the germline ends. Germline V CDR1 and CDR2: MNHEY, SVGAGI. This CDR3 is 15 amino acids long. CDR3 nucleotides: TGTGCCAGCAGTTATAAATCGTATAGCAAAGAGACCCAGTACTTC. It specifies CASSYKSYSKETQYF.

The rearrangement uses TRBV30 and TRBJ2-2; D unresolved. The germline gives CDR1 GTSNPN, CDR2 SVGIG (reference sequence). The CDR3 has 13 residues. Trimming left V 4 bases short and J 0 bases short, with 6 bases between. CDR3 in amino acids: CAWTVSNTGELFF. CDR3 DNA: TGTGCCTGGACCGTTTCGAACACCGGGGAGCTGTTTTTT.

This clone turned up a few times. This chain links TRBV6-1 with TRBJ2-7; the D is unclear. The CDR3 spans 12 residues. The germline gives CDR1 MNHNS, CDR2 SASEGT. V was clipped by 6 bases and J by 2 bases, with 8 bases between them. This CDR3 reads CASRVAAYEQYF. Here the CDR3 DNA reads TGTGCCAGCAGGGTTGCAGCCTACGAGCAGTACTTC.

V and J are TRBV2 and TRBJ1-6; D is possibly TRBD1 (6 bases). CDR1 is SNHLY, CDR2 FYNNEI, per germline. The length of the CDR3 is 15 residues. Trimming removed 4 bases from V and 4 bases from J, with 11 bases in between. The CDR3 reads CASSVGQLYNSPLHF. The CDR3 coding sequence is TGTGCCAGCAGTGTAGGACAGTTGTATAATTCACCCCTCCACTTT. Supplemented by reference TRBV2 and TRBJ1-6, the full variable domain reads EPEVTQTPSHQVTQMGQEVILRCVPISNHLYFYWYRQILGQKVEFLVSFYNNEISEKSEIFDDQFSVERPDGSNFTLKIRSTKLEDSAMYFCASSVGQLYNSPLHFGNGTRLTVT.

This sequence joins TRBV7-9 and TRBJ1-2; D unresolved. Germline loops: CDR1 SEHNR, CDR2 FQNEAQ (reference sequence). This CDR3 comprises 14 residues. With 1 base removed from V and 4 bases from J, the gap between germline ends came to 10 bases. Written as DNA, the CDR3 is TGTGCCAGCAGCTTAGAGCCATTCTTCTATGGCTACACCTTC. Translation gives CASSLEPFFYGYTF.